A selection of T cell receptor beta chains follows, all from one sample in a study of cytomegalovirus exposure and HLA in healthy donors. Profiled with immunoSEQ multiplex PCR; TCRdb holds only in-frame clones, not every one. The sample lists about 130,000 clones, approximately 85% seen once, with about 6.7% in the top ten. The sequenced sample was PBMCs. The receptors were gathered from a woman in her thirties in good health and CMV-seropositive. Both conserved end residues are trimmed from each CDR3.

TRBV2	.	ASIRERSYEQY
TRBV27	TRBJ2-4	ASSLGLENIQY
TRBV5-4	TRBJ1-2	ASSLEAGFYGYT
TRBV5-4	TRBJ2-7	ASSLGERGAGEQY
TRBV18	TRBJ1-1	ASSRDRGGTEAF
TRBV15	TRBJ1-1	ATSRRDMNTEAF
TRBV6-1	TRBJ2-7	AAGDTVVVRQY
TRBV2	TRBJ1-2	ASSSRTGGYT
TRBV25-1	TRBJ1-2	ASSEWSGRGYT
TRBV15	TRBJ1-2	ATSRGGTDYGYT
TRBV5-8	TRBJ2-7	ASSLRDSREQY
TRBV7-6	TRBJ1-1	ASSLGGLNTEAF
TRBV5-1	TRBJ2-1	ASSYTSGGHEQF
TRBV23-1	TRBJ2-7	ASSHPTGASCGEQY
TRBV5-4	TRBJ2-7	ASSLGVAGAITSYEQY
TRBV30	TRBJ1-5	AWSASGSTQPQH
TRBV6-1	TRBJ1-2	ASGRQGRDGYT
TRBV7-2	TRBJ1-1	ASSSLDWTGNTEAF
TRBV19	TRBJ1-1	ASSQYPPDRAASNTEAF
TRBV6-1	TRBJ2-7	ASSEGGSNYEQY
TRBV18	TRBJ2-7	ASSPPGAYEQY
TRBV27	TRBJ2-1	ASSLAGALPEQF
TRBV7-3	TRBJ2-3	ASSLVSATSRTDTQY
TRBV7-3	TRBJ2-3	ASSTTGTSQYFGADTQY
TRBV6-1	TRBJ2-5	ASSARQIHQETQY
TRBV11-3	TRBJ1-2	ASSQEGGRGYT
TRBV30	TRBJ2-1	AWSRLAGGEQF
TRBV5-4	TRBJ1-6	ASSLGLYNSPLH
TRBV6-1	TRBJ1-5	ASSILTGVNQPQH
TRBV28	TRBJ2-3	ASSSGRGGLGTDTQY
TRBV2	TRBJ2-3	ASSEGQGPDTQY
TRBV5-4	TRBJ1-3	ASSPRGGSQAFSGNTIY
TRBV28	TRBJ2-7	ASSSDSFPYEQY
TRBV6-1	TRBJ2-5	ASSTNRGVLETQY
TRBV5-4	TRBJ2-1	ASSLMETYNEQF
TRBV19	TRBJ1-5	ASSTRGGGNSNQPQH
TRBV19	TRBJ1-2	ASGQAANYGYT
TRBV6-5	TRBJ1-2	ASSYGGAGGYT
TRBV19	TRBJ1-2	ASSVQGGYGYT
TRBV6-5	TRBJ1-5	ASSLGTAGNQPQH
TRBV2	TRBJ2-7	ASSGQGALYEQY
TRBV30	TRBJ2-7	AWRAGGAQY
TRBV5-8	TRBJ1-5	ASSLEEGQPQH
TRBV19	TRBJ2-3	ASSIVGSTDTQY
TRBV4-2	TRBJ1-1	ASSQEGTPGGEAF
TRBV30	TRBJ1-1	AWSVGVGNTEAF
TRBV7-9	TRBJ1-1	SSSPGTVNTEAF
TRBV4-2	TRBJ1-1	ASSQEGQGNAEAF